The 20 T cell receptor beta chains below come from one sample, sequenced in a study of shared clonotypes between healthy human individuals. Clones were read by immunoSEQ multiplex PCR, and TCRdb kept only the in-frame ones, dropping some. The sample has fewer than 1.6 million clones, 98% to 99% seen once. Material for sequencing was naive CD4+ T cells sorted from blood. Documented subset: CD45RA+ positively selected. These receptors were taken from a man younger than 40 in good health.

The chain combines TRBV6-5 with TRBJ2-1; TRBD1 agrees at 8 bases. This CDR3 has 13 residues. The V gene's germline CDR1 is MNHEY and CDR2 SVGAGI. The trim removed 5 bases at V and 7 bases at J, leaving 4 bases unmatched. CDR3: CASSIDRGNEQFF. CDR3 sequence (DNA): TGTGCCAGCAGTATAGACAGGGGTAATGAGCAGTTCTTC.

The chain couples TRBV18 to TRBJ2-3; D is perhaps TRBD2 (6 bases). CDR3 length equals 17 residues. Germline V gene data show CDR1 as KGHSH and CDR2 as LQKENI. V was shortened by 6 bases and J by 2 bases, with 21 bases between the two germline ends. The CDR3 DNA is TGTGCCAGCTCCCTAAACGGCGGGACTGTATACACAGATACGCAGTATTTT. The encoded protein is CASSLNGGTVYTDTQYF.

The J gene is TRBJ1-1, the V gene TRBV5-1, with D possibly TRBD1 on 5 matching bases. Per germline, CDR1 SGHRS and CDR2 YFSETQ. Trimming took 0 bases from V and 1 from J, leaving 16 bases between them. The CDR3 spans 17 residues. The CDR3 protein is CASSLEDRLGPNTEAFF. The CDR3 DNA reads as TGCGCCAGCAGCTTGGAAGACCGTTTGGGGCCGAACACTGAAGCTTTCTTT.

The rearrangement joins TRBV7-2 to TRBJ2-5, with D possibly TRBD2 on 7 matching bases. The CDR3 is made up of 15 amino acids. Looked up from germline, CDR1 is SGHTA and CDR2 is FQGNSA. The V and J ends lost 4 bases and 4 bases respectively, with 16 bases between them. The CDR3 nucleotides read TGTGCCAGCAGCTCCCCGGGGGGCGTGAGAGAGACCCAGTACTTC. This gives the protein CASSSPGGVRETQYF.

V and J are TRBV2 and TRBJ2-6; D is undetermined. Trimming cost V 0 bases and J 1 base, with 13 bases left between them. From germline, CDR1 is SNHLY and CDR2 FYNNEI. The CDR3 totals 18 residues. The CDR3 DNA reads as TGTGCCAGCAGTGAAGCGCTTCAAGGTGGTTCTGGGGCCAACGTCCTGACTTTC. Amino acid sequence: CASSEALQGGSGANVLTF.

The sample holds one count of this clone. J is TRBJ1-2 and V is TRBV27; the match to TRBD1 covers 10 bases. V was pared by 2 bases and J by 6 bases, with 15 bases of the junction left unmatched. Per germline, CDR1 MNHEY and CDR2 SMNVEV (reference sequence). The length of the CDR3 is 18 residues. For the CDR3, the DNA is TGTGCCAGCAGTTTAACGCCCCTCAAAGACAGGGGGCGCGATGGCTACACCTTC. Translated: CASSLTPLKDRGRDGYTF.

The rearrangement joins TRBV29-1 to TRBJ1-2, with D possibly being TRBD1 (5 bases). Per the germline V gene, CDR1 is SQVTM and CDR2 is ANQGSEA. The CDR3 extends over 19 amino acids. V lost 0 bases to trimming and J lost 3 bases, with 26 bases between them. As DNA, the CDR3 is TGCAGCGTTGAAGATCGAGGGACGGGTCAGGAGGGATTCTACTATGGCTACACCTTC. It is translated as CSVEDRGTGQEGFYYGYTF.

The chain has TRBV7-6 and TRBJ2-5; the match to TRBD1 covers 7 bases. Trimming at V came to 7 bases and at J to 4 bases, leaving 12 bases not matched to a gene. Germline values: CDR1 SGHVS, CDR2 FNYEAQ. The CDR3 covers 15 residues. CDR3 sequence reads: CASTPSGGWGETQYF. The CDR3 bases are TGTGCCAGCACCCCTTCAGGGGGATGGGGAGAGACCCAGTACTTC.

This clone came up once. The V call is TRBV5-8, the J call TRBJ1-5; 8 positions agree with TRBD1. V shed 4 bases, J shed 9 bases, and the junction held 18 bases outside the gene matches. CDR3 length: 17 amino acids. Germline lookup yields CDR1 SGHTS and CDR2 YDEGEE. CDR3: CASSLLVGTGPSRPQHF. CDR3 coding DNA: TGTGCCAGCAGCCTCTTGGTAGGGACAGGTCCTTCGAGGCCCCAGCATTTT.

This chain uses TRBV5-1 with TRBJ2-1; TRBD2 agrees at 7 bases. The V and J ends lost 5 bases and 6 bases, in that order; junction bases with no gene match: 5. Germline values: CDR1 SGHRS, CDR2 YFSETQ. The CDR3 runs to 13 residues. CDR3 DNA: TGCGCCAGCAGGCGGGAGCCGCCCAATGAGCAGTTCTTC. Amino acids: CASRREPPNEQFF.

The V call is TRBV5-6, the J call TRBJ1-1, with 9 nucleotides matching TRBD1. The CDR3 runs 11 residues. V gave up 6 bases and J gave up 6 bases; unmatched junction bases: 0. CDR1 SGHDT and CDR2 YYEEEE come from the germline V gene. The CDR3 sequence is CASNRGPEAFF. CDR3 nucleotide sequence: TGTGCCAGCAACAGGGGGCCTGAAGCTTTCTTT.

With respect to this clone: The same CDR3 can be traced to other DNA sequences in this sample. The J gene is TRBJ1-3, the V gene TRBV18; the D is unclear. The length of the CDR3 is 15 residues. Germline CDR1 reads KGHSH; CDR2 reads LQKENI. V lost 3 bases and J 0 bases, leaving 9 bases between the germline ends. CDR3 DNA: TGTGCCAGCTCACCGGGCAGAAGCTCTGGAAACACCATATATTTT. Translating it yields CASSPGRSSGNTIYF. The full variable domain, completed using reference TRBV18 and TRBJ1-3, is NAGVMQNPRHLVRRRGQEARLRCSPMKGHSHVYWYRQLPEEGLKFMVYLQKENIIDESGMPKERFSAEFPKEGPSILRIQQVVRGDSAAYFCASSPGRSSGNTIYFGEGSWLTVV.

The rearrangement links TRBV27 to TRBJ1-4; 8 nucleotides agree with TRBD1. The CDR3 runs 15 residues. V trimming: 6 bases; J trimming: 8 bases; junction bases outside the gene matches: 11. Per the germline V gene, CDR1 is MNHEY and CDR2 is SMNVEV (reference sequence). The CDR3 reads CASSPRDRFWEKLFF. The CDR3 DNA reads TGTGCCAGCAGCCCCCGGGACAGGTTTTGGGAAAAACTGTTTTTT.

The V and J genes are TRBV5-4 and TRBJ2-1; 10 bases are shared with TRBD2. CDR3 size: 17 residues. The germline V gene has CDR1 SGHNT and CDR2 YYREEE (reference sequence). Germline trimming cut 4 bases from V and 0 bases from J; bases unmatched to any gene: 7. CDR3 coding DNA: TGTGCCAGCAGCCCAGGGACTAGCGCCTACTCCTACAATGAGCAGTTCTTC. It translates to CASSPGTSAYSYNEQFF.

V gene TRBV10-3 combines with J gene TRBJ2-2; possible D gene TRBD1, 9 bases. This CDR3 comprises 20 residues. V lost 4 bases and J 4 bases, leaving 28 bases between the germline ends. Per germline, CDR1 ENHRY and CDR2 SYGVKD. The CDR3 DNA reads as TGTGCCATCAGTGCTGGGACAGGGCGCCGAGCGGGAGTTGTCACCGGGGAGCTGTTTTTT. Protein: CAISAGTGRRAGVVTGELFF.

The rearrangement uses TRBV5-1 and TRBJ2-1; D could derive from TRBD1 or TRBD2 (6 bases each). Looked up from germline, CDR1 is SGHRS and CDR2 is YFSETQ. The CDR3 extends over 15 amino acids. The germline V and J ends were trimmed by 4 bases and 7 bases, with 18 bases remaining between them. The CDR3 region is CASSRRDSGANEQFF. The CDR3 DNA reads TGCGCCAGCAGCCGAAGGGACTCGGGGGCAAATGAGCAGTTCTTC.

This chain joins TRBV10-1 and TRBJ2-7; TRBD2 agrees at 9 bases. CDR3 length: 13 residues. Germline CDR1 is WNHNN and CDR2 is SYGVQD (reference sequence). Germline trimming cut 8 bases from V and 2 bases from J; bases unmatched to any gene: 4. The CDR3 DNA is TGCGCCAGCCAGACTAGCGGCCCCTACGAGCAGTACTTC. Protein: CASQTSGPYEQYF.

Regarding this clone: At the DNA level, this CDR3 is encoded by other sequences in the same sample as well. The J gene is TRBJ1-4, the V gene TRBV15; tentative D call: TRBD1 (6 bases). Germline V gene sequence: CDR1 LNHNV, CDR2 YYDKDF (reference sequence). Between the trimmed V and J ends, which lost 0 bases and 5 bases, there was a span of 13 bases. CDR3 size: 16 residues. The CDR3 region has the DNA TGTGCCACCAGCAGAGATTACAGGGACCGAAATGAAAAACTGTTTTTT. Translated: CATSRDYRDRNEKLFF. Complete variable domain (other parts from reference TRBV15 and TRBJ1-4): DAMVIQNPRYQVTQFGKPVTLSCSQTLNHNVMYWYQQKSSQAPKLLFHYYDKDFNNEADTPDNFQSRRPNTSFCFLDIRSPGLGDTAMYLCATSRDYRDRNEKLFFGSGTQLSVL.

V is TRBV6-1 and J is TRBJ1-2, with 10 bases matching TRBD1. Germline V gene sequence: CDR1 MNHNS, CDR2 SASEGT. V trimming: 1 base; J trimming: 4 bases; junction bases outside the gene matches: 12. The CDR3 length is 18 residues. The CDR3, as DNA: TGTGCCAGCAGTGAAGGTCCCGGGACAGGGGCCCCCTTCTATGGCTACACCTTC. Protein: CASSEGPGTGAPFYGYTF.

This rearrangement joins TRBV18 to TRBJ1-2; 12 bases fit TRBD1. This CDR3 spans 17 amino acids. V lost 3 bases and J lost 6; bases outside the gene matches: 11. Germline values: CDR1 KGHSH, CDR2 LQKENI. The CDR3 spells CASSPLTGTGGADGYTF. The CDR3 DNA reads as TGTGCCAGCTCACCTCTTACCGGGACAGGGGGCGCGGATGGCTACACCTTC.